This paragraph reports one T cell receptor (beta chain). Generated by immunoSEQ multiplex PCR, the TCRdb table keeps only in-frame clones and is missing some. The data show more than 60,000 clones, approximately 87% seen once. This record belongs to a study of technical replicates of blood from a few donors. CDR1 and CDR2 (germline): MNHEY, SMNVEV (reference sequence). The CDR3 totals 15 residues. The trim removed 6 bases at V and 5 bases at J, leaving 10 bases unmatched. The source of this sequence is a human donor in good health. Some clones in this sample may be carry-over from other donors' samples. Sequencing was carried out using PBMCs. The genes are TRBV27 and TRBJ2-3; 8 bases line up with TRBD2. The CDR3 DNA reads as TGTGCCAGCAGCCTTCAAGCGGGAGTTGGAGATACGCAGTATTTT. The encoded protein is CASSLQAGVGDTQYF.